These 17 T cell receptor beta chains were sequenced from one sample in a study of radiotherapy plus CTLA-4 blockade in lung cancer. Repertoires were generated with immunoSEQ multiplex PCR, while TCRdb's copy carries only in-frame clones and drops some. The profile shows 45,000 to 60,000 clones, around 79% of them singletons. The source was peripheral blood, collected from a patient treated with radiotherapy plus ipilimumab. Receptors were obtained from a human donor with non-small cell lung cancer who had a complete response to radiotherapy plus ipilimumab.

The chain carries TRBV19 and TRBJ2-1, with TRBD2 matching over 9 bases. The germline gives CDR1 LNHDA, CDR2 SQIVND (reference sequence). The CDR3 sequence is 14 residues long. Unmatched junction bases numbered 3, after V lost 5 bases and J lost 4 bases. CDR3 sequence (DNA): TGTGCCAGTAGTGGACTAGCGAGTTACAATGAGCAGTTCTTC. Its protein product is CASSGLASYNEQFF.

This clone was seen a single time. This chain joins TRBV7-9 and TRBJ1-5; D unclear. The CDR3 sequence is 12 residues long. The V end lost 8 bases, the J end lost 3 bases, and 8 bases lay between the germline ends. In germline, CDR1 is SEHNR, CDR2 FQNEAQ (reference sequence). CDR3 DNA sequence: TGTGCCAGCGGCGGGGTCAATCAGCCCCAGCATTTT. This sequence encodes CASGGVNQPQHF.

The V call is TRBV15, the J call TRBJ2-2; the D is unclear. The CDR3 runs to 12 residues. Trimming took 3 bases from V and 7 from J, leaving 6 bases between them. Looked up from germline, CDR1 is LNHNV and CDR2 is YYDKDF (reference sequence). The CDR3 protein is CATSRENGELFF. CDR3 nucleotide sequence: TGTGCCACCAGCAGGGAGAACGGGGAGCTGTTTTTT.

This chain links TRBV5-4 with TRBJ1-2, with D uncertain. Trimming pared 0 bases from V and 8 bases from J, leaving 5 bases between. The CDR3 is made up of 11 amino acids. Germline CDR1 is SGHNT and CDR2 is YYREEE (reference sequence). The CDR3 here is CASSLGPGYTF. CDR3 DNA sequence: TGTGCCAGCAGCTTGGGGCCCGGCTACACCTTC.

This chain uses TRBV2 with TRBJ1-1, with 7 bases matching TRBD1. CDR1 is SNHLY and CDR2 is FYNNEI in the germline V gene. V lost 8 bases, J lost 0 bases, and 9 bases stayed unmatched. There are 15 residues in the CDR3. This chain's CDR3 is CASGPRGQVNTEAFF. The DNA of the CDR3 is TGTGCCAGCGGACCCCGAGGACAGGTGAACACTGAAGCTTTCTTT.

The chain has TRBV4-3 and TRBJ2-1; 7 nucleotides line up with TRBD1. The CDR3 has 16 amino acids. Looked up from germline, CDR1 is LGHNA and CDR2 is YSLEER. With 3 bases clipped from V and 3 bases from J, the junction kept 8 bases outside the gene matches. CDR3 DNA: TGCGCCAGCAGCCATGCCCGGGACAGCTTCTACAATGAGCAGTTCTTC. It translates to CASSHARDSFYNEQFF.

The count of this clone is one. This rearrangement joins TRBV5-4 to TRBJ2-7; 7 bases line up with TRBD1. Germline CDR1 is SGHNT and CDR2 is YYREEE (reference sequence). Losses at the gene ends were 3 bases for V and 2 bases for J; bases not matched to a gene: 5. This CDR3 has 14 amino acids. The DNA of the CDR3 is TGTGCCAGCAGCTCGGGACAGAAAACCTACGAGCAGTACTTC. Amino acid sequence: CASSSGQKTYEQYF.

This clone was found a few times. The V and J genes are TRBV19 and TRBJ1-4; D remains unclear. This CDR3 spans 15 amino acids. In germline, CDR1 is LNHDA, CDR2 SQIVND (reference sequence). V lost 7 bases to trimming and J lost 0 bases, with 12 bases between them. The CDR3 spells CASIRTDATNEKLFF. The CDR3 DNA reads TGTGCCAGTATTCGGACTGACGCAACTAATGAAAAACTGTTTTTT.

The chain joins TRBV18 to TRBJ1-3; 7 bases align to TRBD1. The V gene end was trimmed by 5 bases and the J gene end by 4 bases; junction bases not matched to a gene: 11. CDR1 is KGHSH and CDR2 is LQKENI in the germline V gene. The CDR3 runs to 16 residues. CDR3 loop: CASSDKQGIFGNTIYF. The CDR3 nucleotides read TGTGCCAGCTCAGACAAACAGGGGATCTTCGGAAACACCATATATTTT.

The genes are TRBV7-2 and TRBJ1-6; maybe TRBD1 (6 bases). V dropped 5 bases and J dropped 2 bases, with 10 bases sitting between them. Germline-derived CDR1 and CDR2 are SGHTA and FQGNSA. The CDR3 loop spans 15 amino acids. The CDR3: CASSPQGTYNSPLHF. CDR3 DNA sequence: TGTGCCAGCAGCCCCCAGGGGACCTATAATTCACCCCTCCACTTT.

The rearrangement uses TRBV10-3 and TRBJ2-5; TRBD2 agrees at 12 bases. Germline CDR1 and CDR2: ENHRY and SYGVKD. J gave up 5 bases and V 5 bases, and 3 bases lay outside the gene matches. The length of the CDR3 is 14 residues. CDR3 nucleotide sequence: TGTGCCATCAGTAGACTAGCGGGAGTTGAGACCCAGTACTTC. Protein sequence: CAISRLAGVETQYF.

In nucleotides, the CDR3 is TGTGCCAGCAGCTTACGAGACAGGGGGGTGGGAGATACGCAGTATTTT. Protein: CASSLRDRGVGDTQYF. The chain combines TRBV11-3 with TRBJ2-3; 9 bases align to TRBD1. This CDR3 is built from 16 residues. V shed 2 bases, J shed 5 bases, and the junction held 8 bases outside the gene matches. Germline CDR1 is SGHNT and CDR2 is YENEEA.

This chain uses TRBV5-4 with TRBJ1-5; D might be TRBD1 (6 bases). There are 15 residues in the CDR3. The V and J ends lost 4 bases and 1 base respectively, with 12 bases between them. Germline CDR1 is SGHNT and CDR2 is YYREEE (reference sequence). CDR3 in amino acids: CASSPGTSSNQPQHF. CDR3 coding DNA: TGTGCCAGCAGCCCCGGGACAAGCAGCAATCAGCCCCAGCATTTT.

The rearrangement links TRBV27 to TRBJ2-7, with 8 bases lining up with TRBD2. The CDR3 is 20 residues long. V gave up 2 bases and J gave up 2 bases; unmatched junction bases: 20. From germline, CDR1 is MNHEY and CDR2 SMNVEV (reference sequence). The CDR3 coding sequence is TGTGCCAGCAGTTTAAAGAAGAAGAGTGCGAGCGGGGGTTATACCTACGAGCAGTACGTC. Translation gives CASSLKKKSASGGYTYEQYV.

This chain uses TRBV18 with TRBJ1-6; D is perhaps TRBD1 (6 bases). CDR1 KGHSH and CDR2 LQKENI come from the germline V gene. Trimming cost V 2 bases and J 0 bases, with 17 bases left between them. The CDR3 totals 19 residues. The CDR3, as DNA: TGTGCCAGCTCACCAAACTTCGTTACAGGGAGCTCCTATAATTCACCCCTCCACTTT. As protein: CASSPNFVTGSSYNSPLHF.

The genes are TRBV14 and TRBJ1-6, with D unresolved. The CDR3 runs to 18 residues. Germline V gene sequence: CDR1 SGHDN, CDR2 FVKESK. The V end was cut by 2 bases, the J end by 0 bases, with 14 bases between. The CDR3 nucleotides are TGTGCCAGCAGCCAACGGTCAGCCCGGAGCTCCTATAATTCACCCCTCCACTTT. It codes for CASSQRSARSSYNSPLHF.

The table lists this clone with a few counts. V usage is TRBV19 and J usage is TRBJ1-6, with a tentative D call TRBD1 (5 bases). V was cut by 0 bases and J by 8 bases, with 5 bases left in between. The germline V gene encodes CDR1 LNHDA and CDR2 SQIVND (reference sequence). The CDR3 is made up of 13 amino acids. DNA for the CDR3: TGTGCCAGTAGTATAGAAGGGGATTCACCCCTCCACTTT. Translated, it gives CASSIEGDSPLHF. Drawing the rest from reference TRBV19 and TRBJ1-6, the complete variable domain is DGGITQSPKYLFRKEGQNVTLSCEQNLNHDAMYWYRQDPGQGLRLIYYSQIVNDFQKGDIAEGYSVSREKKESFPLTVTSAQKNPTAFYLCASSIEGDSPLHFGNGTRLTVT.